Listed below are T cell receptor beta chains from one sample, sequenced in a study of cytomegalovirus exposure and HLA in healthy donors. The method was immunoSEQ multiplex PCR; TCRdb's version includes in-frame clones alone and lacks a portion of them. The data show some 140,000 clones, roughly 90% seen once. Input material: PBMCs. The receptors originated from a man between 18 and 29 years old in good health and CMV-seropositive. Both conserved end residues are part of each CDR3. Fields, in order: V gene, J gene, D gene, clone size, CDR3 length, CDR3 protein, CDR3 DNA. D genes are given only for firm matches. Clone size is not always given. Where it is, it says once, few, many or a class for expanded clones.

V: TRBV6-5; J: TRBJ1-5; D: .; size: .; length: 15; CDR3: CASSYQQGTSLPQHF; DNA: TGTGCCAGCAGTTACCAACAGGGTACGTCGTTGCCCCAGCATTTT
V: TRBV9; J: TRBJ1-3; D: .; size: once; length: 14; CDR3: CASSVGGPGNTIYF; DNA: TGTGCCAGCAGCGTGGGGGGGCCCGGAAACACCATATATTTT
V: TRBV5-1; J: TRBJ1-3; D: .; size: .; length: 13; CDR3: CASRQGRVDTIYF; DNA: TGCGCCAGCCGTCAGGGTCGTGTGGACACCATATATTTT
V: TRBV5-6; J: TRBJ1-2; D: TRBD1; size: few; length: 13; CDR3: CASTGQGGYGYTF; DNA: TGTGCCAGCACGGGACAGGGGGGTTATGGCTACACCTTC
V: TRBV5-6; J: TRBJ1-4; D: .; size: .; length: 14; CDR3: CASSLTATNEKLFF; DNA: TGTGCCAGCAGCTTGACTGCAACTAATGAAAAACTGTTTTTT
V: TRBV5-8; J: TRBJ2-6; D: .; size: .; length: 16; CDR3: CASSSVTDSGANVLTF; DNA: TGTGCCAGCAGCTCGGTGACTGATTCTGGGGCCAACGTCCTGACTTTC
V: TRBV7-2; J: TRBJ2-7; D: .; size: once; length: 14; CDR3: CASSFFGALYEQYF; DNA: TGTGCCAGCAGCTTCTTTGGGGCCCTCTACGAGCAGTACTTC
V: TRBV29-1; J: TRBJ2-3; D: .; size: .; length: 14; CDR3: CSVKGGYGTDTQYF; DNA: TGCAGCGTTAAAGGAGGGTATGGCACAGATACGCAGTATTTT
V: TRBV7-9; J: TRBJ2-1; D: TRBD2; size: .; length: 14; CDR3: CASSRLAGDPEQFF; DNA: TGTGCCAGCAGCCGACTAGCGGGAGATCCCGAGCAGTTCTTC
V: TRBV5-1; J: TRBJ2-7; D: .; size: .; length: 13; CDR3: CASSYQQGYEQYF; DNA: TGCGCCAGCAGCTACCAACAGGGCTACGAGCAGTACTTC
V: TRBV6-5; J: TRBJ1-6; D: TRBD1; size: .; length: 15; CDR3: CASSYSRDRASPLHF; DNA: TGTGCCAGCAGTTACTCTCGGGACAGGGCTTCACCCCTCCACTTT
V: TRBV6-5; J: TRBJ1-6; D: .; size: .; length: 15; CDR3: CASTLGEGTNSPLHF; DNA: TGTGCCAGCACCCTAGGAGAGGGGACAAATTCACCCCTCCACTTT
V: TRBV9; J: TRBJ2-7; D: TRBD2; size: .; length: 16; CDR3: CASSLESWGGSYEQYF; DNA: TGTGCCAGCAGCCTCGAATCATGGGGGGGGAGCTACGAGCAGTACTTC
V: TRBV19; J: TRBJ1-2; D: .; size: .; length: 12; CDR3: CASSQRDYGYTF; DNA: TGTGCCAGTAGTCAGCGGGACTATGGCTACACCTTC
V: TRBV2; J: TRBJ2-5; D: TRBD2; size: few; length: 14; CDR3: CASVSGGLQETQYF; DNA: TGTGCCAGCGTCAGCGGGGGCCTCCAAGAGACCCAGTACTTC
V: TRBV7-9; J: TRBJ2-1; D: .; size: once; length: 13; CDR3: CASSLRRSDEQFF; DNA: TGTGCCAGCAGCTTGCGACGAAGCGATGAGCAGTTCTTC
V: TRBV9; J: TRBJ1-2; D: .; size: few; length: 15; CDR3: CASSGGQRPNYGYTF; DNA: TGTGCCAGCAGCGGAGGACAGAGACCTAACTATGGCTACACCTTC
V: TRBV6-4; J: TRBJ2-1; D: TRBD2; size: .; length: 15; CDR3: CASSISGDPYNEQFF; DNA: TGTGCCAGCAGCATCAGCGGGGACCCCTACAATGAGCAGTTCTTC
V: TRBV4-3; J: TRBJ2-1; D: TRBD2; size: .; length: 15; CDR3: CASSPSRGRRNEQFF; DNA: TGCGCCAGCAGCCCCTCCCGCGGGAGGCGCAATGAGCAGTTCTTC
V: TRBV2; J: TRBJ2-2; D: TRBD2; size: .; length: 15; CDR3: CASGRQRGRTGELFF; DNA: TGTGCCAGTGGGAGGCAGCGGGGACGGACCGGGGAGCTGTTTTTT
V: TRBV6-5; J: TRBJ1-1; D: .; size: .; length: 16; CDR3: CASNYRVIVRGTEAFF; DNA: TGTGCCAGCAATTACAGGGTGATTGTTCGGGGCACTGAAGCTTTCTTT
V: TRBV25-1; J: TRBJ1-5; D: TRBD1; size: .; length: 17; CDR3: CASSEEELDRGLQPQHF; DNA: TGTGCCAGCAGTGAAGAAGAGTTGGACAGGGGGCTTCAGCCCCAGCATTTT
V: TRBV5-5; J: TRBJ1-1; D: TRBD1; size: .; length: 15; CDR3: CASSSPTGLNTEAFF; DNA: TGTGCCAGCAGCTCCCCGACAGGGCTGAACACTGAAGCTTTCTTT